The 15 T cell receptor beta chains listed next were all sequenced from one sample in a study of CD8+ T cells in alopecia areata (dated by TCRdb to 2017 to 2018). The method behind the library was the immunoSEQ multiplex PCR assay. RNA was extracted from all samples and reverse transcribed into cDNA, which served as template for TCR sequencing. TCRdb took this table from immuneACCESS and kept in-frame rearrangements with V and J called. Such tables lack part of the clones; where checked against another copy, unresolved V genes explain under half of the gap, and the rest is unexplained. Across this sample there are about 100,000 clones, with roughly 89% seen only once. In total, the top ten clones hold around 25% of the sample. This specimen's time point label, interpreted: roughly 24 weeks on oral tofacitinib. The meaning of the sample's treatment or condition label: oral pan-JAK inhibitor, 5-10 mg twice daily.

The sample here was CD8+ T cells sorted from blood, taken at week 24, from a patient treated with tofacitinib. The receptors were gathered from a human donor with alopecia areata.

The genes are TRBV4-1 and TRBJ2-1; no clear D gene. The CDR3 has 14 amino acids. Trimming removed 1 base at V and 6 bases at J, with 10 bases between. The germline V gene encodes CDR1 MGHRA and CDR2 YSYEKL. The CDR3 DNA sequence: TGCGCCAGCAGCCAAGGCGAAGGGCGCAATGAGCAGTTCTTC. The encoded protein is CASSQGEGRNEQFF.

The chain recombines TRBV5-6 with TRBJ2-5, with D possibly matching TRBD1 (6 bases). The end of the DNA is better explained by TRBJ2-7, so the J call may be wrong. Germline V gene sequence: CDR1 SGHDT, CDR2 YYEEEE. This CDR3 is 13 amino acids long. For the CDR3, the DNA is TGTGCCAGCAGCTCCACAGGGAACTACGAGCAGTACTTC. It encodes CASSSTGNYEQYF.

The rearrangement joins TRBV7-3 to TRBJ2-7, with 7 nucleotides matching TRBD1. The CDR3 contains 16 residues. Unmatched junction bases numbered 7, after V lost 0 bases and J lost 2 bases. From germline, CDR1 is SGHTA and CDR2 FQGTGA. CDR3 DNA sequence: TGTGCCAGCAGCTTAACCGGGACAGAAAGACCCTACGAGCAGTACTTC. Translation gives CASSLTGTERPYEQYF.

The chain is built from TRBV29-1 and TRBJ2-6; 12 positions agree with TRBD2. This CDR3 is 19 amino acids long. The ends lost 1 base at V and 0 bases at J; junction bases unmatched: 7. The V gene's germline CDR1 is SQVTM and CDR2 ANQGSEA. The DNA of the CDR3 is TGCAGCGTTGAAGTGAGGGCTAGCGGGGGGGGCTCTGGGGCCAACGTCCTGACTTTC. Translation gives CSVEVRASGGGSGANVLTF.

In DNA form, the CDR3 reads TGTGCCAGCAGCGTAGCTTCAGGGATGGGCACAGATACGCAGTATTTT. Protein sequence: CASSVASGMGTDTQYF. V usage is TRBV9 and J usage is TRBJ2-3; D may be TRBD1 (5 bases). Germline loops: CDR1 SGDLS, CDR2 YYNGEE. The CDR3 spans 16 residues. The V end lost 0 bases, the J end lost 1 base, and 12 bases lay between the germline ends.

This rearrangement joins TRBV19 to TRBJ2-5, with D possibly called TRBD1 or TRBD2 (6 bases each). The CDR3 contains 14 residues. Germline-derived CDR1 and CDR2 are LNHDA and SQIVND (reference sequence). V was trimmed by 5 bases and J by 7 bases, leaving 17 bases between them. CDR3 nucleotide sequence: TGTGCCAGTAGTGGGGACGGGGGCGGCCGGACCCAGTACTTC. Translating it yields CASSGDGGGRTQYF. The full variable domain, with the rest looked up from reference TRBV19 and TRBJ2-5, is DGGITQSPKYLFRKEGQNVTLSCEQNLNHDAMYWYRQDPGQGLRLIYYSQIVNDFQKGDIAEGYSVSREKKESFPLTVTSAQKNPTAFYLCASSGDGGGRTQYFGPGTRLLVL.

This rearrangement joins TRBV30 to TRBJ2-7; D may be TRBD1 (5 bases). CDR3 size: 12 residues. Germline CDR1 and CDR2: GTSNPN and SVGIG (reference sequence). V was clipped by 3 bases and J by 5 bases, with 11 bases between them. This CDR3 is CAWRRTSDEQYF. For the CDR3, the DNA is TGTGCCTGGAGGAGGACATCCGACGAGCAGTACTTC. The full variable domain, rest sourced from reference TRBV30 and TRBJ2-7, is SQTIHQWPATLVQPVGSPLSLECTVEGTSNPNLYWYRQAAGRGLQLLFYSVGIGQISSEVPQNLSASRPQDRQFILSSKKLLLSDSGFYLCAWRRTSDEQYFGPGTRLTVT.

This rearrangement joins TRBV7-9 to TRBJ2-3, with unresolved D. Trimming took 5 bases from V and 0 from J, leaving 12 bases between them. The CDR3 runs 15 residues. CDR1 and CDR2 from the germline V gene are SEHNR and FQNEAQ (reference sequence). For the CDR3, the DNA is TGTGCCAGCAGCCCTTCTTGGGGTAGCACAGATACGCAGTATTTT. Protein sequence: CASSPSWGSTDTQYF.

The rearrangement links TRBV7-3 to TRBJ2-7; D possibly corresponds to TRBD2 (5 bases). This CDR3 contains 18 residues. V dropped 5 bases and J dropped 3 bases, with 26 bases sitting between them. Germline lookup yields CDR1 SGHTA and CDR2 FQGTGA. The CDR3 protein is CASSPPERNPPSFYEQYF. CDR3 bases: TGTGCCAGCAGCCCCCCCGAGCGGAACCCGCCCTCCTTCTACGAGCAGTACTTC.

The CDR3 bases are TGTGCCAGCAGCTTAGATGGGACAGGGTCCTACGAGCAGTACTTC. This translates into CASSLDGTGSYEQYF. The chain has TRBV7-8 and TRBJ2-7, with 9 positions matching TRBD1. The CDR3 has 15 amino acids. J lost 1 base, V lost 1 base, and 2 bases had no gene match. Germline V gives CDR1 SGHVS, CDR2 FQNEAQ.

This sequence joins TRBV4-2 and TRBJ2-5; 8 nucleotides line up with TRBD2. The ends lost 3 bases at V and 2 bases at J; junction bases unmatched: 5. There are 15 residues in the CDR3. Germline lookup yields CDR1 LGHNA and CDR2 YNFKEQ. The CDR3 DNA is TGTGCCAGCAGCCATGGACTAGCCGTACAAGAGACCCAGTACTTC. Its translation: CASSHGLAVQETQYF.

The rearrangement uses TRBV19 and TRBJ1-6; D gene ambiguous. The CDR3 covers 16 residues. Germline CDR1 LNHDA, CDR2 SQIVND (reference sequence). V was shortened by 1 base and J by 0 bases, with 7 bases between the two germline ends. The CDR3 protein is CASSIAESSYNSPLHF. For the CDR3, the DNA is TGTGCCAGTAGTATAGCGGAGAGCTCCTATAATTCACCCCTCCACTTT.

The chain joins TRBV7-8 to TRBJ2-1, with D possibly being TRBD2 (7 bases). The V end was cut by 5 bases, the J end by 6 bases, with 23 bases between. The V gene's germline CDR1 is SGHVS and CDR2 FQNEAQ. The CDR3 consists of 17 residues. The CDR3 protein is CASSPGFRGGHGNEQFF. CDR3 coding DNA: TGTGCCAGCAGCCCAGGTTTTAGGGGGGGCCATGGCAATGAGCAGTTCTTC.

The chain couples TRBV7-6 to TRBJ2-7; no clear D gene. This CDR3 region has 12 residues. V lost 4 bases and J lost 5, with 9 bases in between. The V gene's germline CDR1 is SGHVS and CDR2 FNYEAQ. CDR3 amino acids: CASSYRADEQYF. Written as DNA, the CDR3 is TGTGCCAGCAGCTATCGTGCAGACGAGCAGTACTTC.

V usage is TRBV7-6 and J usage is TRBJ1-2, with TRBD1 matching over 8 bases. The CDR3 has 19 residues. In germline, CDR1 is SGHVS, CDR2 FNYEAQ. Trimming cost V 5 bases and J 2 bases; bases outside gene matches: 19. CDR3 in DNA: TGTGCCAGCAGCCCTTACCGGGGGGACAGGCCCATTTCCAACTATGGCTACACCTTC. Translating it yields CASSPYRGDRPISNYGYTF.